This TCR beta chain was captured in a study of TIL therapy for anti-PD-1-resistant metastatic lung cancer. On the study more broadly: Median patient age was about 56, ranging roughly 38-75 years. Tumors carried a median about 1.6 non-synonymous mutations per megabase.

The libraries were made with immunoSEQ v3. Data came from immunoSEQ multiplex PCR; TCRdb stores just in-frame clones and leaves some out. The sample contains about 32,000 clones, 74% of which appear only once. Time point here: pre-treatment sample, taken before nivolumab and TIL therapy. Trimming took 7 bases from V and 0 from J, leaving 7 bases between them. Germline values: CDR1 MNHEY, CDR2 SMNVEV (reference sequence). CDR3 length equals 14 residues. The TCR sequence derives from a woman aged 25-85 years with non-small cell lung cancer. J is TRBJ2-6 and V is TRBV27; TRBD2 might be the D (5 bases). The sequencing used blood, collected at baseline. The DNA for the CDR3 is TGTGCCAGCACCCGGGGCTCTGGGGCCAACGTCCTGACTTTC. It is translated as CASTRGSGANVLTF.